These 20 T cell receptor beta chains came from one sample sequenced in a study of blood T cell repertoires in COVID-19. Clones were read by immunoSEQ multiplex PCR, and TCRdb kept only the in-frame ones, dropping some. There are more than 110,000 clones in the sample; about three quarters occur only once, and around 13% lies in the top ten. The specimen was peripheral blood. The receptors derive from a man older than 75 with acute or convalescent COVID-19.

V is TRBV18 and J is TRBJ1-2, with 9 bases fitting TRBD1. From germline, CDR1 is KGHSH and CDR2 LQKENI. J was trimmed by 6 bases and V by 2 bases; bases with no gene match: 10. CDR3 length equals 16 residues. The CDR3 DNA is TGTGCCAGCTCACCAAATTCAAGGACAGGGGCTAATGGCTACACCTTC. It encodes CASSPNSRTGANGYTF.

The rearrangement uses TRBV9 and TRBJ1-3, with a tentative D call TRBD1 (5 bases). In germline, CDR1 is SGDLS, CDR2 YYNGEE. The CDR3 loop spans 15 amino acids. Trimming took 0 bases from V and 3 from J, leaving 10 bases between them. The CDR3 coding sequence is TGTGCCAGCAGCGTAGGTGCAGGGATTGGAAACACCATATATTTT. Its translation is CASSVGAGIGNTIYF.

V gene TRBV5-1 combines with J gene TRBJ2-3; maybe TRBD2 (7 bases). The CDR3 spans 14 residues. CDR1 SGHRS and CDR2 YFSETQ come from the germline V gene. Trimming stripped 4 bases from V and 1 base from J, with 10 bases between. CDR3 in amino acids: CASSRGAGTDTQYF. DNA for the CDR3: TGCGCCAGCAGCCGGGGGGCGGGCACAGATACGCAGTATTTT.

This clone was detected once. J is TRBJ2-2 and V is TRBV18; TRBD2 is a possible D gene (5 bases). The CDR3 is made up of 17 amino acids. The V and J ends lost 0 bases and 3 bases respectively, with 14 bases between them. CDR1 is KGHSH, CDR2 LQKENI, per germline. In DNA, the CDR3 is TGTGCCAGCTCACCACCACGGGGAGCCCGGGACACCGGGGAGCTGTTTTTT. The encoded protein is CASSPPRGARDTGELFF.

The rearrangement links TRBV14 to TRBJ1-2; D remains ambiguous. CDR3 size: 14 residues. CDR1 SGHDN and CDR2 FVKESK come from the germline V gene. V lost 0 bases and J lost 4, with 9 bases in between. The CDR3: CASSQDGHGYGYTF. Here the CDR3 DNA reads TGTGCCAGCAGCCAAGATGGGCACGGCTATGGCTACACCTTC.

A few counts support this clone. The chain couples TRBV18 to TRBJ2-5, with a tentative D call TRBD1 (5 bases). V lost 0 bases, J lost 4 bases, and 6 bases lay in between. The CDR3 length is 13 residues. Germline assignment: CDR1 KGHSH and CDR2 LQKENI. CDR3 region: CASSPPGVETQYF. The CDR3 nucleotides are TGTGCCAGCTCACCACCAGGGGTAGAGACCCAGTACTTC.

The CDR3 here is CASSAGLLNTEAFF. The CDR3 DNA reads TGTGCCAGCAGCGCGGGACTGTTGAACACTGAAGCTTTCTTT. V and J are TRBV7-9 and TRBJ1-1, with D maybe TRBD1 (5 bases). V was trimmed by 5 bases and J by 0 bases, leaving 10 bases between them. Germline V gene data show CDR1 as SEHNR and CDR2 as FQNEAQ (reference sequence). The CDR3 is made up of 14 amino acids. Filled out from reference TRBV7-9 and TRBJ1-1, the complete variable domain reads DTGVSQNPRHKITKRGQNVTFRCDPISEHNRLYWYRQTLGQGPEFLTYFQNEAQLEKSRLLSDRFSAERPKGSFSTLEIQRTEQGDSAMYLCASSAGLLNTEAFFGQGTRLTVV.

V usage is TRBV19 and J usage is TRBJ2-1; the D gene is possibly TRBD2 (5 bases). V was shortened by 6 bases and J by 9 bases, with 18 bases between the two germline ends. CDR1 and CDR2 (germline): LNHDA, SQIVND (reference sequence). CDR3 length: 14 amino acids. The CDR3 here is CASREEARASEQFF. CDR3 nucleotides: TGTGCCAGTAGGGAGGAGGCGCGGGCAAGTGAGCAGTTCTTC. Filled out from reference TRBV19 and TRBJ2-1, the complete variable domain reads DGGITQSPKYLFRKEGQNVTLSCEQNLNHDAMYWYRQDPGQGLRLIYYSQIVNDFQKGDIAEGYSVSREKKESFPLTVTSAQKNPTAFYLCASREEARASEQFFGPGTRLTVL.

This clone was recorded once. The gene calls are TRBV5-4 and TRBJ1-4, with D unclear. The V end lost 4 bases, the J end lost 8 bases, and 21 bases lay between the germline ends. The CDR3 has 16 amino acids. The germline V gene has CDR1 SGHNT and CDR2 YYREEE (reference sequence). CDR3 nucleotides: TGTGCCAGCAGCCCGAAGGGCGGGGAGGTCGGCGAAAAACTGTTTTTT. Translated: CASSPKGGEVGEKLFF.

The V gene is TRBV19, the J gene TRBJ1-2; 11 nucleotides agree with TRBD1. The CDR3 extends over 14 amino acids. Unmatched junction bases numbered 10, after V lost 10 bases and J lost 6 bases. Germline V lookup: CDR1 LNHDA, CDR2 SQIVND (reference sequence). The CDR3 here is CATQAGTGGDGYTF. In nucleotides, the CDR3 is TGTGCCACTCAAGCCGGGACAGGGGGGGATGGCTACACCTTC. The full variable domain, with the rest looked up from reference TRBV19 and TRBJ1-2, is DGGITQSPKYLFRKEGQNVTLSCEQNLNHDAMYWYRQDPGQGLRLIYYSQIVNDFQKGDIAEGYSVSREKKESFPLTVTSAQKNPTAFYLCATQAGTGGDGYTFGSGTRLTVV.

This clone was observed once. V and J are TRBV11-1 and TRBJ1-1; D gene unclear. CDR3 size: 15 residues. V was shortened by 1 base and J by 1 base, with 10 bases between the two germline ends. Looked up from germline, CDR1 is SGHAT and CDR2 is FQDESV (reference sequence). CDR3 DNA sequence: TGTGCCAGCAGCTTAGTTCTGAGCCGGAACACTGAAGCTTTCTTT. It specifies CASSLVLSRNTEAFF. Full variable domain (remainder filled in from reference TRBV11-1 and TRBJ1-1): EAEVAQSPRYKITEKSQAVAFWCDPISGHATLYWYRQILGQGPELLVQFQDESVVDDSQLPKDRFSAERLKGVDSTLKIQPAELGDSAMYLCASSLVLSRNTEAFFGQGTRLTVV.

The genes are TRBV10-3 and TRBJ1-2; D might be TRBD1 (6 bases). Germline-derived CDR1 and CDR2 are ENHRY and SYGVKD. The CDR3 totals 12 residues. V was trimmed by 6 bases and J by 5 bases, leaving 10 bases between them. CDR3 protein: CAISPGDYGYTF. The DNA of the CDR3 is TGTGCCATCAGCCCAGGGGATTATGGCTACACCTTC.

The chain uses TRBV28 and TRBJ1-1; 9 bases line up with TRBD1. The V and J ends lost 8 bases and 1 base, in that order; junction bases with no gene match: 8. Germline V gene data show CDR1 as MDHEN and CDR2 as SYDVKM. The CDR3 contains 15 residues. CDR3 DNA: TGTGCCAGCTATAGTCGGGACAGGGCGAACACTGAAGCTTTCTTT. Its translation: CASYSRDRANTEAFF.

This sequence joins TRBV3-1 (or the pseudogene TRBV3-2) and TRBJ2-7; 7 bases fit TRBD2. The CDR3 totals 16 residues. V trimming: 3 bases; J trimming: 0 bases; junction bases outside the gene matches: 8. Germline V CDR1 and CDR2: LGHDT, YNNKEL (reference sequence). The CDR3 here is CASSHPGEGSSYEQYF. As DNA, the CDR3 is TGTGCCAGCAGCCACCCCGGGGAGGGAAGCTCCTACGAGCAGTACTTC.

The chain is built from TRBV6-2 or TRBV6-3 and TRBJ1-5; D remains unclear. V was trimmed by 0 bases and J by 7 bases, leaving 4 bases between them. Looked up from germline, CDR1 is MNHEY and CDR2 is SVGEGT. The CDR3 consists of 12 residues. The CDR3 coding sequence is TGTGCCAGCAGTTACTCGCGGCAGCCCCAGCATTTT. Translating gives CASSYSRQPQHF.

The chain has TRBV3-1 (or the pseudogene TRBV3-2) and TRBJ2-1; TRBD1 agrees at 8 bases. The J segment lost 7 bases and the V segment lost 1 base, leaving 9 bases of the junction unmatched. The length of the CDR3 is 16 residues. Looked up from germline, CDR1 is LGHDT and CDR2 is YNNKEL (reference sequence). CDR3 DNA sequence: TGTGCCAGCAGCCAAGGCGGACAGGGTTATCGGAATGAGCAGTTCTTC. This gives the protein CASSQGGQGYRNEQFF.

The CDR3, as DNA: TGTGCCAGCAGTTGGGCAGGACAGGGGGGGAAGCAGTACTTC. It specifies CASSWAGQGGKQYF. The rearrangement links TRBV6-5 to TRBJ2-7; 10 bases map to TRBD1. Germline V gene lookup returns CDR1 MNHEY and CDR2 SVGAGI. V was pared by 4 bases and J by 8 bases, with 8 bases of the junction left unmatched. The CDR3 is 14 amino acids.

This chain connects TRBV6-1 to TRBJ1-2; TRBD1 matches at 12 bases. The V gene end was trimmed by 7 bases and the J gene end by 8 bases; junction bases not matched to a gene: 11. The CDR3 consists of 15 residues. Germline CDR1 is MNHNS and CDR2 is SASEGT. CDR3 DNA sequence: TGTGCCAGCACCAAGAACCGGGACAGGGGGCTCGGCTACACCTTC. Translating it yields CASTKNRDRGLGYTF.

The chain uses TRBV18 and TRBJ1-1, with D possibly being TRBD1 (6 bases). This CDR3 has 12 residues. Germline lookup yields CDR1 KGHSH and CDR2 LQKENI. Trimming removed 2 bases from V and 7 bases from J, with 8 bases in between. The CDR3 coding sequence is TGTGCCAGCTCACCAGGGACACGTGAAGCTTTCTTT. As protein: CASSPGTREAFF.

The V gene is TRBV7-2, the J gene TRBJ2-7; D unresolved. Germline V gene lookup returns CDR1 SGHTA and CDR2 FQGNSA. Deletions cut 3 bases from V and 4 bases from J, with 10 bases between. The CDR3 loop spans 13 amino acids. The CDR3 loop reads CASSFQGAYEQYF. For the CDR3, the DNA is TGTGCCAGCAGCTTTCAAGGAGCTTACGAGCAGTACTTC.